A single sample gave rise to the 19 T cell receptor beta chains below, sequenced in a study of OX40 agonist ivuxolimab in advanced cancers. Here immunoSEQ multiplex PCR was the method, and the copy in TCRdb shows in-frame clones only, minus some. The table records approximately 66,000 clones, 80% to 90% of them present only once. The specimen comprised CD4+ or CD8+ T cells sorted from blood, sampled in a trial of the OX40 agonist ivuxolimab. The source is an adult with an advanced solid tumor such as melanoma, head and neck, liver or kidney cancer.

CDR3 sequence: CATSMIDSGANVLTF. The CDR3, as DNA: TGTGCCACCAGCATGATAGACTCTGGGGCCAACGTCCTGACTTTC. The rearrangement joins TRBV15 to TRBJ2-6; D not resolved. Germline V gene lookup returns CDR1 LNHNV and CDR2 YYDKDF (reference sequence). V was shortened by 4 bases and J by 0 bases, with 7 bases between the two germline ends. This CDR3 contains 15 residues.

The chain uses TRBV5-5 and TRBJ2-7; the D gene is possibly TRBD1 (5 bases). The CDR3 is 12 residues long. In germline, CDR1 is SGHKS, CDR2 YYEKEE (reference sequence). V dropped 0 bases and J dropped 7 bases, with 8 bases sitting between them. The DNA for the CDR3 is TGTGCCAGCAGCTTGGCAGGGTTGGAGCAGTACTTC. Encoded protein: CASSLAGLEQYF.

The genes are TRBV6-1 and TRBJ1-2; D is uncertain. The CDR3 contains 14 residues. Germline CDR1 reads MNHNS; CDR2 reads SASEGT. Trimming cost V 7 bases and J 4 bases, with 16 bases left between them. CDR3 sequence reads: CASTPRGYSYGYTF. CDR3 coding DNA: TGTGCCAGCACTCCGAGAGGGTATAGCTATGGCTACACCTTC.

This clone was seen just once. The chain joins TRBV10-3 to TRBJ2-3; D perhaps matches TRBD1 (6 bases). This CDR3 has 15 residues. Looked up from germline, CDR1 is ENHRY and CDR2 is SYGVKD. Trimming removed 4 bases from V and 6 bases from J, with 17 bases in between. DNA of the CDR3: TGTGCCATCAGTGTTTTCAGGGGAGAGGGGGATACGCAGTATTTT. Encoded protein: CAISVFRGEGDTQYF.

The rearrangement uses TRBV11-2 and TRBJ2-7, with TRBD1 matching 7 bases. The CDR3 sequence is 14 residues long. V gave up 4 bases and J gave up 3 bases; unmatched junction bases: 6. The germline gives CDR1 SGHAT, CDR2 FQNNGV. The CDR3 DNA is TGTGCCAGCAGCTCCTTGGACAGGATCTACGAGCAGTACTTC. Amino acids: CASSSLDRIYEQYF.

This rearrangement joins TRBV11-1 to TRBJ1-2; 8 bases align to TRBD1. From germline, CDR1 is SGHAT and CDR2 FQDESV (reference sequence). The V gene end was trimmed by 4 bases and the J gene end by 8 bases; junction bases not matched to a gene: 6. The CDR3 extends over 13 amino acids. CDR3 amino acids: CASSSRQGSGYTF. The CDR3 region has the DNA TGTGCCAGCAGCTCTCGACAGGGGAGCGGCTACACCTTC.

This chain connects TRBV12-5 to TRBJ2-7, with a possible D match to TRBD1 (6 bases). Germline V CDR1 and CDR2: LGHNT, FRNRAP. This CDR3 is built from 14 residues. V gave up 1 base and J gave up 3 bases, with 10 bases separating them. This CDR3 is CASGLAGADYEQYF. DNA for the CDR3: TGTGCTAGTGGTTTGGCAGGGGCGGACTACGAGCAGTACTTC.

The chain couples TRBV27 to TRBJ2-7; D possibly corresponds to TRBD1 (5 bases). Germline V lookup: CDR1 MNHEY, CDR2 SMNVEV (reference sequence). The CDR3 runs to 15 residues. The V end lost 0 bases, the J end lost 0 bases, and 9 bases lay between the germline ends. The CDR3 nucleotides read TGTGCCAGCAGTTTATCGGGCAGGGTCTCCTACGAGCAGTACTTC. Residues: CASSLSGRVSYEQYF.

The DNA for the CDR3 is TGTGCCTGGAGGGGTGGGACAGGGATCCACGAGCAGTACTTC. Protein product: CAWRGGTGIHEQYF. The rearrangement joins TRBV30 to TRBJ2-7; the match to TRBD1 covers 9 bases. V trimming: 3 bases; J trimming: 5 bases; junction bases outside the gene matches: 8. The CDR3 sequence is 14 residues long. Germline CDR1 reads GTSNPN; CDR2 reads SVGIG (reference sequence).

The chain employs TRBV4-3 and TRBJ2-7, with D possibly TRBD1 on 6 matching bases. V lost 0 bases, J lost 3 bases, and 21 bases lay in between. CDR1 is LGHNA and CDR2 is YSLEER in the germline V gene. The CDR3 covers 18 residues. The CDR3 reads CASSQDASGASIHYEQYF. CDR3 in DNA: TGCGCCAGCAGCCAAGATGCTTCAGGGGCCTCTATCCACTACGAGCAGTACTTC.

The J gene is TRBJ2-3, the V gene TRBV27, with a weak D call TRBD1 (7 bases). V lost 5 bases and J 4 bases, leaving 31 bases between the germline ends. The CDR3 extends over 20 amino acids. Looked up from germline, CDR1 is MNHEY and CDR2 is SMNVEV (reference sequence). CDR3 DNA: TGTGCCAGCAGTAACCTTCCGGGACAGCTACACACCGGGGAGGCAGATACGCAGTATTTT. The encoded protein is CASSNLPGQLHTGEADTQYF.

The chain has TRBV4-3 and TRBJ1-1, with TRBD1 matching over 10 bases. The J segment lost 4 bases and the V segment lost 3 bases, leaving 2 bases of the junction unmatched. The CDR3 loop spans 14 amino acids. Germline CDR1 LGHNA, CDR2 YSLEER. In DNA form, the CDR3 reads TGCGCCAGCAGCCAGACAGGGGGCGTCACTGAAGCTTTCTTT. Translating it yields CASSQTGGVTEAFF.

The chain recombines TRBV4-1 with TRBJ2-2; possibly TRBD1 for D (6 bases). Germline loops: CDR1 MGHRA, CDR2 YSYEKL. The ends were cut back, 1 base at V and 2 bases at J, with 8 bases in the middle. The length of the CDR3 is 15 residues. The CDR3 sequence: CASSQGGLNTGELFF. CDR3 nucleotides: TGCGCCAGCAGCCAAGGGGGGCTAAACACCGGGGAGCTGTTTTTT.

The chain couples TRBV28 to TRBJ2-1, with D unresolved. Germline CDR1 and CDR2: MDHEN and SYDVKM. This CDR3 is built from 13 residues. Deletions cut 1 base from V and 2 bases from J, with 3 bases between. The CDR3 loop reads CASSLSTYNEQFF. CDR3 coding DNA: TGTGCCAGCAGTTTATCTACCTACAATGAGCAGTTCTTC.

The chain links TRBV7-2 to TRBJ1-5; weak D call: TRBD1 (5 bases). The V and J ends lost 2 bases and 0 bases respectively, with 11 bases between them. In germline, CDR1 is SGHTA, CDR2 FQGNSA. The CDR3 has 16 residues. CDR3 in DNA: TGTGCCAGCAGCTTATATGGGGGAGATAGCAATCAGCCCCAGCATTTT. Its translation is CASSLYGGDSNQPQHF.

The CDR3 DNA reads TGTGCCAGCAGCTTAACAGCTATGAACACTGAAGCTTTCTTT. It specifies CASSLTAMNTEAFF. The rearrangement links TRBV7-9 to TRBJ1-1; no firm D call. The CDR3 is 14 amino acids. The germline V gene encodes CDR1 SEHNR and CDR2 FQNEAQ (reference sequence). Deletions cut 2 bases from V and 0 bases from J, with 7 bases between.

The V call is TRBV11-2, the J call TRBJ1-6; no definite D call. The V end lost 5 bases, the J end lost 3 bases, and 14 bases lay between the germline ends. The V gene's germline CDR1 is SGHAT and CDR2 FQNNGV. CDR3 length: 16 residues. The CDR3 DNA sequence: TGTGCCAGCAGCAATATACTCCGGGACTATAATTCACCCCTCCACTTT. This codes for CASSNILRDYNSPLHF.

The V gene is TRBV4-2, the J gene TRBJ2-7, with 10 nucleotides matching TRBD1. Germline V CDR1 and CDR2: LGHNA, YNFKEQ. V lost 4 bases to trimming and J lost 4 bases; unmatched junction nucleotides: 1. The CDR3 consists of 13 residues. CDR3 in DNA: TGTGCCAGCAGCCGGGACAGGGGTTACGAGCAGTACTTC. Translating it yields CASSRDRGYEQYF.

This clone was recorded once. J is TRBJ1-2 and V is TRBV2; 7 bases map to TRBD1. CDR3 size: 12 residues. Germline-derived CDR1 and CDR2 are SNHLY and FYNNEI. Trimming took 8 bases from V and 2 from J; bases not matched to a gene: 2. CDR3 loop: CASPGQNYGYTF. CDR3 nucleotides: TGTGCCAGCCCGGGACAGAACTATGGCTACACCTTC.